The 27 T cell receptor beta chains below were found in one sample sequenced in a study of immune evolution from preneoplasia to lung adenocarcinoma. The method was immunoSEQ multiplex PCR; TCRdb's version includes in-frame clones alone and lacks a portion of them. The table lists roughly 10,000 clones, roughly 77% of them singletons. The sequencing input was FFPE minimally invasive lung adenocarcinoma tissue. The receptors were sampled from a donor older than 65 with lung adenocarcinoma.

This clone was observed a handful of times. The chain uses TRBV6-1 and TRBJ1-4, with TRBD1 identical over 9 bases. V shed 4 bases and J 11 bases; nucleotides not matched to a gene: 11. CDR3 length equals 15 residues. Germline assignment: CDR1 MNHNS and CDR2 SASEGT. The DNA for the CDR3 is TGTGCCAGCAGTGGCGAGGGACAGGGCGAGTGGAAACTGTTTTTT. As protein: CASSGEGQGEWKLFF.

The chain links TRBV18 to TRBJ2-1; possible D gene TRBD2, 6 bases. The CDR3 consists of 17 residues. Germline V gene lookup returns CDR1 KGHSH and CDR2 LQKENI. The ends were cut back, 3 bases at V and 0 bases at J, with 15 bases in the middle. The CDR3 bases are TGTGCCAGCTCACCGTTTACTGGGAGGAGCTCCTACAATGAGCAGTTCTTC. Residues: CASSPFTGRSSYNEQFF.

V and J are TRBV18 and TRBJ2-1; D gene unclear. The V and J ends lost 1 base and 9 bases respectively, with 7 bases between them. CDR1 and CDR2 from the germline V gene are KGHSH and LQKENI. The CDR3 consists of 12 residues. The CDR3, as DNA: TGTGCCAGCTCACCACAGGGCATTGAGCAGTTCTTC. Residues: CASSPQGIEQFF.

The V call is TRBV4-1, the J call TRBJ2-3; TRBD2 matches 8 bases. This CDR3 is built from 14 residues. V shed 0 bases, J shed 6 bases, and the junction held 2 bases outside the gene matches. Per the germline V gene, CDR1 is MGHRA and CDR2 is YSYEKL. The CDR3 sequence: CASSQERLADTQYF. The CDR3 region has the DNA TGCGCCAGCAGCCAAGAGCGACTAGCGGATACGCAGTATTTT.

This rearrangement joins TRBV19 to TRBJ2-2, with 8 positions matching TRBD2. In germline, CDR1 is LNHDA, CDR2 SQIVND (reference sequence). V shed 6 bases, J shed 5 bases, and the junction held 5 bases outside the gene matches. The CDR3 contains 14 residues. The CDR3 nucleotides read TGTGCCAGTAGCCGGGGGGGGGCGACCGGGGAGCTGTTTTTT. This encodes CASSRGGATGELFF.

The chain couples TRBV6-1 to TRBJ2-7; TRBD2 matches at 9 bases. Germline-derived CDR1 and CDR2 are MNHNS and SASEGT. The length of the CDR3 is 13 residues. V lost 3 bases, J lost 3 bases, and 0 bases stayed unmatched. The CDR3 sequence is CASSDSGGYEQYF. DNA for the CDR3: TGTGCCAGCAGTGATAGCGGGGGCTACGAGCAGTACTTC.

This clone came up a few times. The chain's CDR3 is CASTGNEKLFF. The CDR3 DNA is TGTGCCAGCACGGGTAATGAAAAACTGTTTTTT. V gene TRBV2 combines with J gene TRBJ1-4; the D is unclear. Germline CDR1 SNHLY, CDR2 FYNNEI. The CDR3 contains 11 residues. The ends were cut back, 7 bases at V and 4 bases at J, with 4 bases in the middle.

The chain couples TRBV21-1 to TRBJ1-1; TRBD1 was called by the table and not checked on the DNA. TRBV21-1 is a pseudogene locus. The CDR3 loop spans 14 amino acids. CDR3 in amino acids: CASSGRDRNTEAFF. In DNA form, the CDR3 reads TGTGCCAGCAGCGGCCGGGACAGGAACACTGAAGCTTTCTTT.

The genes are TRBV5-1 and TRBJ1-1, with D possibly being TRBD1 (6 bases). The CDR3 extends over 14 amino acids. V lost 3 bases to trimming and J lost 1 base, with 10 bases between them. CDR1 is SGHRS, CDR2 YFSETQ, per germline. CDR3 protein: CASSWQGKNTEAFF. The CDR3 bases are TGCGCCAGCAGCTGGCAGGGGAAGAACACTGAAGCTTTCTTT.

V is TRBV5-6 and J is TRBJ2-7; tentative D call: TRBD1 (6 bases). Germline V gives CDR1 SGHDT, CDR2 YYEEEE. The V end lost 0 bases, the J end lost 3 bases, and 13 bases lay between the germline ends. This CDR3 is built from 15 residues. In DNA, the CDR3 is TGTGCCAGCAGCTTGGGGGGGACACCAAACTACGAGCAGTACTTC. Protein: CASSLGGTPNYEQYF.

The chain couples TRBV6-1 to TRBJ1-4; possibly TRBD1 for D (6 bases). The CDR3 is 15 amino acids. Germline V gene lookup returns CDR1 MNHNS and CDR2 SASEGT. V lost 2 bases to trimming and J lost 7 bases, with 14 bases between them. CDR3 sequence (DNA): TGTGCCAGCAGTGAATGGGGGGCAGGGAGTGAAAAACTGTTTTTT. Its protein product is CASSEWGAGSEKLFF.

This clone turned up a few times. The gene calls are TRBV19 and TRBJ1-1; D ambiguous. The CDR3 has 13 residues. V lost 0 bases and J 8 bases, leaving 10 bases between the germline ends. Germline V gene data show CDR1 as LNHDA and CDR2 as SQIVND (reference sequence). DNA for the CDR3: TGTGCCAGTAGTATAGATCGGGGAGCCGAAGCTTTCTTT. Amino acid sequence: CASSIDRGAEAFF.

V and J are TRBV25-1 and TRBJ1-1, with 8 bases that match TRBD1. Per the germline V gene, CDR1 is MGHDK and CDR2 is SYGVNS. The CDR3 has 13 residues. The ends lost 10 bases at V and 0 bases at J; junction bases unmatched: 4. The CDR3 loop reads CATDRGLNTEAFF. CDR3 nucleotides: TGTGCCACCGACAGGGGCCTGAACACTGAAGCTTTCTTT.

This chain links TRBV6-5 with TRBJ1-2; 9 positions match TRBD1. CDR3 size: 14 residues. Germline lookup yields CDR1 MNHEY and CDR2 SVGAGI. V gave up 6 bases and J gave up 2 bases; unmatched junction bases: 4. Here the CDR3 DNA reads TGTGCCAGCAGAACCGGGACAGGGAACTATGGCTACACCTTC. Protein product: CASRTGTGNYGYTF.

The CDR3 coding sequence is TGTGCCAGCTCACCGGAGATCTACGAGCAGTACTTC. Amino acid sequence: CASSPEIYEQYF. The chain carries TRBV18 and TRBJ2-7, with D unclear. Germline-derived CDR1 and CDR2 are KGHSH and LQKENI. This CDR3 contains 12 residues. V was cut by 3 bases and J by 3 bases, with 6 bases left in between. Combining the CDR3 with reference TRBV18 and TRBJ2-7 gives the whole variable domain NAGVMQNPRHLVRRRGQEARLRCSPMKGHSHVYWYRQLPEEGLKFMVYLQKENIIDESGMPKERFSAEFPKEGPSILRIQQVVRGDSAAYFCASSPEIYEQYFGPGTRLTVT.

The V gene is TRBV4-1, the J gene TRBJ1-5; TRBD1 might be the D (5 bases). Germline V gene sequence: CDR1 MGHRA, CDR2 YSYEKL. The CDR3 has 17 amino acids. Trimming stripped 1 base from V and 1 base from J, with 14 bases between. The CDR3 protein is CASSQGWGGESNQPQHF. The DNA of the CDR3 is TGCGCCAGCAGCCAAGGTTGGGGAGGGGAAAGCAATCAGCCCCAGCATTTT.

The table lists this clone with a few counts. This sequence joins TRBV4-1 and TRBJ1-5, with TRBD1 as a possible D gene (5 bases). Germline values: CDR1 MGHRA, CDR2 YSYEKL. The CDR3 is 15 amino acids. Trimming took 0 bases from V and 8 from J, leaving 14 bases between them. The chain's CDR3 is CASSQDQLGGEPQHF. The CDR3 DNA reads TGCGCCAGCAGCCAAGATCAGCTTGGGGGGGAGCCCCAGCATTTT.

This chain joins TRBV11-1 and TRBJ1-1; D unclear. Per germline, CDR1 SGHAT and CDR2 FQDESV (reference sequence). Trimming took off 2 bases at V and 0 bases at J, with 7 bases between the two ends. The CDR3 has 14 residues. CDR3 in amino acids: CASSLSLMNTEAFF. The CDR3 region has the DNA TGTGCCAGCAGCTTATCGCTGATGAACACTGAAGCTTTCTTT.

The chain has TRBV6-5 and TRBJ2-2; D is undetermined. Trimming stripped 0 bases from V and 3 bases from J, with 11 bases between. The CDR3 length is 16 residues. The germline V gene encodes CDR1 MNHEY and CDR2 SVGAGI. The CDR3 bases are TGTGCCAGCAGTTACTCGATGGCAAGACACACCGGGGAGCTGTTTTTT. This translates into CASSYSMARHTGELFF.

This clone was seen only a few times. The CDR3 spells CASSVGTVQETQYF. The CDR3, as DNA: TGTGCCAGCAGCGTAGGGACGGTACAAGAGACCCAGTACTTC. This rearrangement joins TRBV9 to TRBJ2-5; D is uncertain. The V gene's germline CDR1 is SGDLS and CDR2 YYNGEE. Trimming stripped 0 bases from V and 2 bases from J, with 8 bases between. The CDR3 length is 14 residues.

This chain uses TRBV28 with TRBJ2-7; 7 positions agree with TRBD2. V was clipped by 10 bases and J by 5 bases; unmatched bases: 5. This CDR3 has 11 amino acids. Germline V gives CDR1 MDHEN, CDR2 SYDVKM. CDR3 coding DNA: TGTGCCATCGGGGGACTAAACGAGCAGTACTTC. Its protein product is CAIGGLNEQYF.

This sequence joins TRBV6-1 and TRBJ2-1; D might be TRBD2 (5 bases). The germline CDR1 and CDR2 sequences are MNHNS and SASEGT. This CDR3 region has 14 residues. V was trimmed by 3 bases and J by 9 bases, leaving 15 bases between them. The CDR3 nucleotides read TGTGCCAGCAGTGACGCAGGCGGGCTTCGTGAGCAGTTCTTC. Its protein is CASSDAGGLREQFF.

Only one count was recorded for this clone. J is TRBJ2-7 and V is TRBV9, with D perhaps matching TRBD2 (5 bases). Germline-derived CDR1 and CDR2 are SGDLS and YYNGEE. The CDR3 spans 15 residues. Trimming stripped 0 bases from V and 3 bases from J, with 13 bases between. The CDR3, as DNA: TGTGCCAGCAGCGTAGAGTCGGGGTTTGACTACGAGCAGTACTTC. Its protein product is CASSVESGFDYEQYF.

The chain links TRBV5-6 to TRBJ2-3, with no clear D. The germline CDR1 and CDR2 sequences are SGHDT and YYEEEE. V shed 1 base and J shed 3 bases, with 6 bases lying between them. The CDR3 length is 13 residues. CDR3 region: CASSLMGTDTQYF. The CDR3 DNA reads as TGTGCCAGCAGCTTGATGGGTACAGATACGCAGTATTTT.

J is TRBJ1-1 and V is TRBV5-1, with D unclear. V was shortened by 0 bases and J by 4 bases, with 10 bases between the two germline ends. Germline CDR1 SGHRS, CDR2 YFSETQ. CDR3 size: 14 residues. CDR3 protein: CASSLGAYGTEAFF. The CDR3 DNA reads TGCGCCAGCAGCTTGGGCGCTTACGGCACTGAAGCTTTCTTT.

This clone was detected only a few times. The genes are TRBV4-1 and TRBJ2-2, with D unresolved. Germline V gives CDR1 MGHRA, CDR2 YSYEKL. Trimming pared 0 bases from V and 1 base from J, leaving 6 bases between. This CDR3 comprises 15 residues. The CDR3 DNA reads TGCGCCAGCAGCCAAGATAGGGTGAACACCGGGGAGCTGTTTTTT. Residues: CASSQDRVNTGELFF.

The chain joins TRBV27 to TRBJ1-2, with D tentatively TRBD1 (6 bases). CDR1 is MNHEY, CDR2 SMNVEV, per germline (reference sequence). This CDR3 is built from 14 residues. The V gene lost 3 bases and the J gene lost 5 bases, with 13 bases spanning the gap. The CDR3 reads CASSFGGQRYGYTF. CDR3 nucleotide sequence: TGTGCCAGCAGTTTCGGGGGGCAGCGTTATGGCTACACCTTC.